This T cell receptor (beta chain) was captured in a study of blood T cell repertoires in COVID-19. Study-level background: The samples span acute and convalescent COVID-19 from the United States, Italy and Spain. Sources were T cells, B-cell-depleted T cells, or PBMCs; the material itself was cDNA or gDNA.

This clone was seen more than once but under ten times. Methods used by the authors: Quantification of nucleated cells was approximated via reference gene primer amplification. The assay was immunoSEQ multiplex PCR, and TCRdb's table has in-frame clones only and misses some. The V and J calls and clone size were taken over from that table, and D and trimming were inferred from the DNA. The sample yields fewer than 250,000 clones, roughly 80% seen once. CDR3 length equals 16 residues. CDR1 is MDHEN and CDR2 is SYDVKM in the germline V gene. Trimming pared 4 bases from V and 0 bases from J, leaving 13 bases between.

Sequenced sample: peripheral blood. This TCR came from a woman aged 45 to 65 with acute or convalescent COVID-19. The chain joins TRBV28 to TRBJ2-1; maybe TRBD1 (5 bases). CDR3 DNA sequence: TGTGCCAGCAGTTCTCATCAGGGTAGCTCCTACAATGAGCAGTTCTTC. Encoded protein: CASSSHQGSSYNEQFF.